The source of this TCR beta chain is a study of T-cell reconstitution after alpha-beta-depleted transplantation in children. The CDR3 is 16 amino acids. Germline CDR1 DFQATT, CDR2 SNEGSKA (reference sequence). Trimming shortened V by 5 bases and J by 6 bases, and 24 bases separated the two germline ends. Unique molecular identifiers were used to barcode this TCRbeta library. TCRdb analysed the PCR reads with MiXCR anew, one entry per CDR3 protein. The repertoire holds about 500,000 distinct CDR3 sequences, with approximately 30% as singletons. In this sample, this clonotype turned up a few times. The chain employs TRBV20-1 and TRBJ2-3; D is perhaps TRBD1 or TRBD2 (5 bases each). The specimen was PBMCs from the stem cell graft donor, collected from the stem cell graft. This sequence was found in a human donor who donated a stem cell graft to a child with aplastic anemia. In nucleotides, the CDR3 is TGCAGTGCTTCCCCGGGACGGGGCCGGGGATGGGATACGCAGTATTTT. Translation: CSASPGRGRGWDTQYF.